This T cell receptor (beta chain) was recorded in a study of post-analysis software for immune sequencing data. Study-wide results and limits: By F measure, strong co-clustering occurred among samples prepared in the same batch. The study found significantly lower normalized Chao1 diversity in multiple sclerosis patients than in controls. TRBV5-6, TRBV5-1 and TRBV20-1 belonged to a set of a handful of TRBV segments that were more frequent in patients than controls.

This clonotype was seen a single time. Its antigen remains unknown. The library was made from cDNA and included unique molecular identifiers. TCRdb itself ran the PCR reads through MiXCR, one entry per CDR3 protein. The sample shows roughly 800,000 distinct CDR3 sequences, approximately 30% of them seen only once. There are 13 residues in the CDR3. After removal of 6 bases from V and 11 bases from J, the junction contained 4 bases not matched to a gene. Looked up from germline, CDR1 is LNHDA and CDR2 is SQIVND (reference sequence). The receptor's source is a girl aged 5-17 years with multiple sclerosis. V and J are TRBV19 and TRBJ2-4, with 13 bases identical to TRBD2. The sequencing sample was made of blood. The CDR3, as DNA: TGTGCCAGTAGCCGTGGGACTAGCGGGGTTCAGTACTTC. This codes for CASSRGTSGVQYF.